This T cell receptor beta chain was found in a study of blood T cell repertoires in COVID-19. Study summary: Samples came from the United States, Italy and Spain, spanning acute and convalescent COVID-19. From T cells, B-cell-depleted T cells, or PBMCs came the material, which was cDNA or gDNA.

Original methodology: Reference gene primer amplification in the assay estimated nucleated cell counts. TCRdb's copy holds only in-frame clones and misses some; the assay was immunoSEQ multiplex PCR. That table is the source of V, J and clone size, and D and trimming were worked out from the DNA. Among 250,000 to 300,000 clones, roughly 85% were seen once, and the ten largest hold 5.1%. CDR3 size: 15 residues. Germline CDR1 SGHTA, CDR2 FQGTGA. Losses at the gene ends were 1 base for V and 6 bases for J; bases not matched to a gene: 9. This receptor was obtained from a man aged 45 to 65 with active or convalescent COVID-19. Material for sequencing was peripheral blood. This chain connects TRBV7-3 to TRBJ2-7; 7 nucleotides agree with TRBD1. In nucleotides, the CDR3 is TGTGCCAGCAGCTTAAACGACAGGGACCGGGGCGAGCAGTACTTC. Amino acid sequence: CASSLNDRDRGEQYF.